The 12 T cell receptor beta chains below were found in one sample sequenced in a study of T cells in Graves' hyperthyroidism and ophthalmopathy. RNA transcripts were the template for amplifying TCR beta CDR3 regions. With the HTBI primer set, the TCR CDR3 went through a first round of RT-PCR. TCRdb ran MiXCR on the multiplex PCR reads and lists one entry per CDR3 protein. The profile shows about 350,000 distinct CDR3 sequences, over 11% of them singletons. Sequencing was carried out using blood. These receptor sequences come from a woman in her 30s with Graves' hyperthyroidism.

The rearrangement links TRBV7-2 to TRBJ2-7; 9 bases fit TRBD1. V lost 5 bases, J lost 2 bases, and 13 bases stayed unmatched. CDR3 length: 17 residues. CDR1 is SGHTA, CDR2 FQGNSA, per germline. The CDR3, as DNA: TGTGCCAGCAGCCTCCCGGTGGGGGGACAGGGTGCCTACGAGCAGTACTTC. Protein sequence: CASSLPVGGQGAYEQYF.

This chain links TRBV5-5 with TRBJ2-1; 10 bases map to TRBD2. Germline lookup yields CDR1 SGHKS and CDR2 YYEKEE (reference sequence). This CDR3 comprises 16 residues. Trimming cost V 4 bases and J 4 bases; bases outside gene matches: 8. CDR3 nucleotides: TGTGCCAGCAGCCGAATTAGCGGGAGGCTTTACAATGAGCAGTTCTTC. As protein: CASSRISGRLYNEQFF. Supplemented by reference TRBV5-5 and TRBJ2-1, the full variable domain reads DAGVTQSPTHLIKTRGQQVTLRCSPISGHKSVSWYQQVLGQGPQFIFQYYEKEERGRGNFPDRFSARQFPNYSSELNVNALLLGDSALYLCASSRISGRLYNEQFFGPGTRLTVL.

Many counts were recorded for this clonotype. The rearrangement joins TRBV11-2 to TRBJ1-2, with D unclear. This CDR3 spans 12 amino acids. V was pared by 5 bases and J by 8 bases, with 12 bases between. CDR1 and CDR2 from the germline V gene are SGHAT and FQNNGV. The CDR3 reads CASSASFGGYTF. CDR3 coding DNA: TGTGCCAGCAGCGCGAGTTTTGGGGGCTACACCTTC.

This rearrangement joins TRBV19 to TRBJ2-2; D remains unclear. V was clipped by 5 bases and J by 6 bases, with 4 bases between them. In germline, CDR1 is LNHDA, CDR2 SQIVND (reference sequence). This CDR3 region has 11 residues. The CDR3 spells CASSRPGELFF. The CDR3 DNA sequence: TGTGCCAGTAGTCGCCCCGGGGAGCTGTTTTTT.

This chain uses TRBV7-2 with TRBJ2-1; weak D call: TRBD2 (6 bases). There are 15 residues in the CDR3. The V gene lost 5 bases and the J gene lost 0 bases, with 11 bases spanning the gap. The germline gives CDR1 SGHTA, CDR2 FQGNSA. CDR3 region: CASSPLGGSYNEQFF. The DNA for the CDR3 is TGTGCCAGCAGCCCACTCGGGGGCTCCTACAATGAGCAGTTCTTC.

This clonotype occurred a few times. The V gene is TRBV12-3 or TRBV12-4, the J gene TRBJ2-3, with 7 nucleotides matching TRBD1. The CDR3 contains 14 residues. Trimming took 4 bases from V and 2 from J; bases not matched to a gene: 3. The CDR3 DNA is TGTGCCAGCAGTTCACAGGGGCCCACAGATACGCAGTATTTT. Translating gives CASSSQGPTDTQYF.

The CDR3, as DNA: TGCGCCAGCAAGGAGGAAACGGGACCGAGCTCCTACAATGAGCAGTTCTTC. This encodes CASKEETGPSSYNEQFF. The genes are TRBV5-1 and TRBJ2-1; D is tentatively TRBD1 or TRBD2 (5 bases each). Trimming took off 6 bases at V and 0 bases at J, with 19 bases between the two ends. Per germline, CDR1 SGHRS and CDR2 YFSETQ. The CDR3 covers 17 residues.

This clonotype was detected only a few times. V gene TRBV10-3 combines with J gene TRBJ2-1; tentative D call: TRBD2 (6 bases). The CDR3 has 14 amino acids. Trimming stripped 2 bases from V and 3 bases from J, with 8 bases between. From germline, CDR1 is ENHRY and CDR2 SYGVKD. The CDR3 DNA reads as TGTGCCATCAGTGAGGGGGGGAACTACAATGAGCAGTTCTTC. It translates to CAISEGGNYNEQFF.

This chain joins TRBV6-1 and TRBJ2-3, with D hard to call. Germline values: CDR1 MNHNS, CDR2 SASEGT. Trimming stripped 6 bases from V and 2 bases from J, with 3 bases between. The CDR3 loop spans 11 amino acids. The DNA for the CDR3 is TGTGCCAGCAGGATCACAGATACGCAGTATTTT. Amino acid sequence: CASRITDTQYF.

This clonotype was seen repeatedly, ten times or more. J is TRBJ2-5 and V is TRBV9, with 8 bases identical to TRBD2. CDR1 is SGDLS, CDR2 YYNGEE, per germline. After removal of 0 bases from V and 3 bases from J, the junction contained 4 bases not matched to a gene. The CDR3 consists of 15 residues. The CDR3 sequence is CASSVAGGTEETQYF. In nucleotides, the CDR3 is TGTGCCAGCAGCGTAGCGGGGGGGACTGAAGAGACCCAGTACTTC.

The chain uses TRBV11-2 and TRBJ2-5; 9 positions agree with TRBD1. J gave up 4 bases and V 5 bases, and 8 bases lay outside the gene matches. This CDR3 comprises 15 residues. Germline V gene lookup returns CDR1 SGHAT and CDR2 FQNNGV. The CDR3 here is CASSPAGQGGETQYF. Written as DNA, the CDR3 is TGTGCCAGCAGCCCGGCGGGACAGGGTGGAGAGACCCAGTACTTC.

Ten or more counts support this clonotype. The CDR3: CASSLGGGSSYEQYF. DNA of the CDR3: TGTGCCAGCAGTTTGGGCGGGGGGAGCTCCTACGAGCAGTACTTC. The chain carries TRBV12-3 or TRBV12-4 and TRBJ2-7; 8 bases match TRBD2. CDR3 size: 15 residues. With V trimmed by 3 bases and J by 0 bases, 4 bases remained unmatched.